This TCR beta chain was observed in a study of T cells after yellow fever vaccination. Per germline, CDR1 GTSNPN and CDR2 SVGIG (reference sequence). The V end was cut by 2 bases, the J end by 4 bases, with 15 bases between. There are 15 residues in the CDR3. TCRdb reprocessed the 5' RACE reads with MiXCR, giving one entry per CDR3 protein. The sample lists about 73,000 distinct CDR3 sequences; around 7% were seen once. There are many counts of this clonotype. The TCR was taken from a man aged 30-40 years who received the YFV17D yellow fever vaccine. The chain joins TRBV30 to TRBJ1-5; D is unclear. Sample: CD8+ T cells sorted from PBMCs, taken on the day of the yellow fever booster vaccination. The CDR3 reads CAWSLGTVSNQPQHF. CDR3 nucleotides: TGTGCCTGGAGTCTCGGAACAGTTTCAAATCAGCCCCAGCATTTT.